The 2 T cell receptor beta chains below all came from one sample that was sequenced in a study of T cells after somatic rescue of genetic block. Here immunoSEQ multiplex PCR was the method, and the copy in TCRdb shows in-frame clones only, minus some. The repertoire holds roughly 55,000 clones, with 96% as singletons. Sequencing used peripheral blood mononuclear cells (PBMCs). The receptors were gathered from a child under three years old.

CDR3: CASSPLGQGASKNIQYF. The CDR3 DNA follows: TGTGCCAGCTCACCACTGGGACAGGGGGCATCCAAAAACATTCAGTACTTC. V usage is TRBV18 and J usage is TRBJ2-4, with 12 positions matching TRBD1. Germline CDR1 and CDR2: KGHSH and LQKENI. The trim removed 1 base at V and 2 bases at J, leaving 3 bases unmatched. This CDR3 spans 17 amino acids.

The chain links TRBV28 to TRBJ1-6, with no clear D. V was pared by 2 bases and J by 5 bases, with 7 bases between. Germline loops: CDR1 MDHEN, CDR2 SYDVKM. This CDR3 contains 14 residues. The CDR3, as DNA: TGTGCCAGCAGTTTAGGGAACGATAATTCACCCCTCCACTTT. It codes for CASSLGNDNSPLHF.